Listed below are T cell receptor beta chains from one sample, sequenced in a study of blood T cell repertoires in COVID-19. Assay: immunoSEQ multiplex PCR; the TCRdb copy retains only in-frame clones and omits some. The repertoire consists of fewer than 400,000 clones, with approximately 86% occurring once and the leading ten covering about 3%. The sequencing sample was made of peripheral blood. The receptors were gathered from a human donor in a cohort sampled during active COVID-19. CDR3s include the opening cysteine and the closing phenylalanine or tryptophan. The order of the fields is V gene, J gene, D gene, clone size, CDR3 DNA, CDR3 protein. D genes are given only for firm matches. Size is omitted from some rows. Given values are once, few, many or a class for expanded clones.

V gene: TRBV4-1; J gene: TRBJ1-2; D gene: TRBD1; clone size: NA; CDR3 DNA: TGCGCCAGCAGCCCGTACCGGGACAGAGTTTTCTATGGCTACACCTTC; CDR3 protein: CASSPYRDRVFYGYTF
V gene: TRBV5-1; J gene: TRBJ2-6; D gene: TRBD2; clone size: many; CDR3 DNA: TGCGCCAGCAGCTTGGCCGGGACTAGCGGCTCTGGGGCCAACGTCCTGACTTTC; CDR3 protein: CASSLAGTSGSGANVLTF
V gene: TRBV12-3/TRBV12-4; J gene: TRBJ1-5; D gene: TRBD1; clone size: NA; CDR3 DNA: TGTGCCAGCAGTCCCGACAGGGTGGCCCAGCATTTT; CDR3 protein: CASSPDRVAQHF
V gene: TRBV25-1; J gene: TRBJ1-6; D gene: NA; clone size: NA; CDR3 DNA: TGTGCCAGCAGTGAGGCAGGCCTGAGTAATTCACCCCTCCACTTT; CDR3 protein: CASSEAGLSNSPLHF
V gene: TRBV28; J gene: TRBJ1-2; D gene: NA; clone size: NA; CDR3 DNA: TGTGCCAGCAGTTTGAGGAACTATGGCTACACCTTC; CDR3 protein: CASSLRNYGYTF
V gene: TRBV5-8; J gene: TRBJ2-3; D gene: TRBD2; clone size: NA; CDR3 DNA: TGTGCCAGCAGCTTGAGGACTAGCGGTTTCACAGATACGCAGTATTTT; CDR3 protein: CASSLRTSGFTDTQYF
V gene: TRBV6-1; J gene: TRBJ2-3; D gene: TRBD1; clone size: NA; CDR3 DNA: TGTGCCAGCAGTGACGTCGCCGGGACAGGGGCAGATACGCAGTATTTT; CDR3 protein: CASSDVAGTGADTQYF
V gene: TRBV6-1; J gene: TRBJ2-3; D gene: TRBD2; clone size: NA; CDR3 DNA: TGTGCCAGCAGTGAACCCACTATAGCGGGAGAGTGGGGCACAGATACGCAGTATTTT; CDR3 protein: CASSEPTIAGEWGTDTQYF
V gene: TRBV1; J gene: TRBJ2-1; D gene: NA; clone size: NA; CDR3 DNA: TGCACCAGCAGCCATGTGGACGAGAGGGCACACAATGAGCAGTTCTTC; CDR3 protein: CTSSHVDERAHNEQFF
V gene: TRBV9; J gene: TRBJ1-2; D gene: TRBD1; clone size: NA; CDR3 DNA: TGTGCCAGCAGCGGGGACAGGGTTGTATCGTATGGCTACACCTTC; CDR3 protein: CASSGDRVVSYGYTF
V gene: TRBV30; J gene: TRBJ1-1; D gene: TRBD1; clone size: NA; CDR3 DNA: TGTGCCTGGAGGGCGGGACAGGGGTTTGGTCAAGCTTTCTTT; CDR3 protein: CAWRAGQGFGQAFF
V gene: TRBV6-5; J gene: TRBJ1-6; D gene: NA; clone size: NA; CDR3 DNA: TGTGCCAGCAGTCCACGGACAGTTCATAATTCACCCCTCCACTTT; CDR3 protein: CASSPRTVHNSPLHF
V gene: TRBV4-1; J gene: TRBJ2-5; D gene: TRBD2; clone size: NA; CDR3 DNA: TGCGCCAGCAGCCAAAATCGGGGGGAAGGAGAGGAGACCCAGTACTTC; CDR3 protein: CASSQNRGEGEETQYF
V gene: TRBV5-1; J gene: TRBJ2-1; D gene: TRBD1; clone size: NA; CDR3 DNA: TGCGCCAGCAGCTTCGACAGGGCCTCCTACAATGAGCAGTTCTTC; CDR3 protein: CASSFDRASYNEQFF
V gene: TRBV19; J gene: TRBJ2-1; D gene: NA; clone size: NA; CDR3 DNA: TGTGCCAGTAGTAGGGGGCTAGGGCCCGAGGTGTTCTTC; CDR3 protein: CASSRGLGPEVFF
V gene: TRBV2; J gene: TRBJ1-2; D gene: NA; clone size: NA; CDR3 DNA: TGTGCCAGCAGTGTAATGGGGGCGGAAGGTGGCTACACCTTC; CDR3 protein: CASSVMGAEGGYTF
V gene: TRBV7-9; J gene: TRBJ2-2; D gene: TRBD1; clone size: NA; CDR3 DNA: TGTGCCAGCAGAGGGACGACAGGGGACGCGAACACCGGGGAGCTGTTTTTT; CDR3 protein: CASRGTTGDANTGELFF
V gene: TRBV7-8; J gene: TRBJ2-7; D gene: NA; clone size: NA; CDR3 DNA: TGTGCCAGCAGCTTATCAGAGGGCTCCTACGAGCAGTACTTC; CDR3 protein: CASSLSEGSYEQYF
V gene: TRBV25-1; J gene: TRBJ1-2; D gene: TRBD1; clone size: NA; CDR3 DNA: TGTGCCAGCCGACAGGGGAGCTATGGCTACACCTTC; CDR3 protein: CASRQGSYGYTF
V gene: TRBV19; J gene: TRBJ1-2; D gene: NA; clone size: NA; CDR3 DNA: TGTGCCAGTAGTCTTCTTTCCCCTCTTCTGACAGGACCTTATGGCTACACCTTC; CDR3 protein: CASSLLSPLLTGPYGYTF
V gene: TRBV19; J gene: TRBJ2-1; D gene: NA; clone size: NA; CDR3 DNA: TGTGCCAGTAGAGTGACAACCTCCTACAATGAGCAGTTCTTC; CDR3 protein: CASRVTTSYNEQFF
V gene: TRBV10-3; J gene: TRBJ2-3; D gene: NA; clone size: NA; CDR3 DNA: TGTGCCACCGGACGGGGTCAAGTCACAGATACGCAGTATTTT; CDR3 protein: CATGRGQVTDTQYF
V gene: TRBV5-6; J gene: TRBJ2-2; D gene: TRBD1; clone size: NA; CDR3 DNA: TGTGCCAGCAGCTTGGGGACAGGGGGAAGCACCGGGGAGCTGTTTTTT; CDR3 protein: CASSLGTGGSTGELFF
V gene: TRBV2; J gene: TRBJ1-2; D gene: TRBD1; clone size: NA; CDR3 DNA: TGTGCCAGCAGGACAGGGTCTGGCTATGGCTACACCTTC; CDR3 protein: CASRTGSGYGYTF
V gene: TRBV6-5; J gene: TRBJ1-5; D gene: NA; clone size: NA; CDR3 DNA: TGTGCCAGCAGTCCTGTCCAGGCCGCCCAGCCCCAGCATTTT; CDR3 protein: CASSPVQAAQPQHF
V gene: TRBV18; J gene: TRBJ2-1; D gene: TRBD2; clone size: NA; CDR3 DNA: TGTGCCAGCTCACCACTAGCGGGAGGGCCAGATGAGCAGTTCTTC; CDR3 protein: CASSPLAGGPDEQFF
V gene: TRBV19; J gene: TRBJ1-5; D gene: NA; clone size: NA; CDR3 DNA: TGTGCCAGTAGTGCCCCCCAACGCGGCAATCAGCCCCAGCATTTT; CDR3 protein: CASSAPQRGNQPQHF
V gene: TRBV28; J gene: TRBJ1-2; D gene: TRBD1; clone size: NA; CDR3 DNA: TGTGCCAGCAGTTCCTGGACAGGGCGAAATGGCTACACCTTC; CDR3 protein: CASSSWTGRNGYTF
V gene: TRBV18; J gene: TRBJ2-1; D gene: NA; clone size: NA; CDR3 DNA: TGTGCCAGCTCACCACTTGGGGGGAGCCCTGAGCAGTTCTTC; CDR3 protein: CASSPLGGSPEQFF
V gene: TRBV30; J gene: TRBJ2-4; D gene: NA; clone size: few; CDR3 DNA: TGTGCCTGGAAAGGACATGACGTTGGACACATTCAGTACTTC; CDR3 protein: CAWKGHDVGHIQYF
V gene: TRBV7-8; J gene: TRBJ1-2; D gene: NA; clone size: NA; CDR3 DNA: TGTGCCAGCAGCGCAGGGGCAGGCCACGCTAACTATGGCTACACCTTC; CDR3 protein: CASSAGAGHANYGYTF
V gene: TRBV7-9; J gene: TRBJ2-3; D gene: TRBD2; clone size: NA; CDR3 DNA: TGTGCCAGCACCCGTGGAGCTAGCGGGGGGGCTTACACAGATACGCAGTATTTT; CDR3 protein: CASTRGASGGAYTDTQYF
V gene: TRBV5-1; J gene: TRBJ1-6; D gene: NA; clone size: NA; CDR3 DNA: TGCGCCAGCAGCTTGGGGACTTATAATTCACCCCTCCACTTT; CDR3 protein: CASSLGTYNSPLHF
V gene: TRBV27; J gene: TRBJ2-3; D gene: TRBD2; clone size: NA; CDR3 DNA: TGTGCCAGCAGTTCCATGAGGACTAGCGGAGCGGCCGATACGCAGTATTTT; CDR3 protein: CASSSMRTSGAADTQYF
V gene: TRBV2; J gene: TRBJ2-1; D gene: TRBD1; clone size: few; CDR3 DNA: TGTGCCAGCAGTGAAGAGGACAGGGTCTACAATGAGCAGTTCTTC; CDR3 protein: CASSEEDRVYNEQFF
V gene: TRBV13; J gene: TRBJ2-7; D gene: NA; clone size: NA; CDR3 DNA: TGTGCCAGCAGCTCCGCCCTATACGAGCAGTACTTC; CDR3 protein: CASSSALYEQYF
V gene: TRBV7-2; J gene: TRBJ1-1; D gene: NA; clone size: NA; CDR3 DNA: TGTGCCAGCAGCCATCCACGACCCAGGGGAGCGCCTGAAGCTTTCTTT; CDR3 protein: CASSHPRPRGAPEAFF
V gene: TRBV28; J gene: TRBJ2-5; D gene: NA; clone size: NA; CDR3 DNA: TGTGCCAGCGGACTGAGGAGGGAGACCCAGTACTTC; CDR3 protein: CASGLRRETQYF
V gene: TRBV7-9; J gene: TRBJ2-2; D gene: TRBD1; clone size: NA; CDR3 DNA: TGTGCCAGCAGCTGGGGACAGGGGGTGACCGGGGAGCTGTTTTTT; CDR3 protein: CASSWGQGVTGELFF
V gene: TRBV9; J gene: TRBJ1-5; D gene: NA; clone size: NA; CDR3 DNA: TGTGCCAGCAGCGGCTCGGACAGTCAGCCCCAGCATTTT; CDR3 protein: CASSGSDSQPQHF
V gene: TRBV5-6; J gene: TRBJ1-4; D gene: TRBD1; clone size: NA; CDR3 DNA: TGTGCCAGCAGCTTGGTAGGGGGCGCAAGGGAAAAACTGTTTTTT; CDR3 protein: CASSLVGGAREKLFF
V gene: TRBV6-1; J gene: TRBJ1-2; D gene: NA; clone size: NA; CDR3 DNA: TGTGCCAGCGGCCACTTCGACAGCTATGGCTACACCTTC; CDR3 protein: CASGHFDSYGYTF
V gene: TRBV6-2/TRBV6-3; J gene: TRBJ2-3; D gene: NA; clone size: NA; CDR3 DNA: TGTGCCAGCAGTTCCGCTATGCGAGCGGAGGCGGGAGATACGCAGTATTTT; CDR3 protein: CASSSAMRAEAGDTQYF
V gene: TRBV9; J gene: TRBJ2-5; D gene: NA; clone size: NA; CDR3 DNA: TGTGCCAGCAGCGGAGGGGGGGGCCGGGAGACCCAGTACTTC; CDR3 protein: CASSGGGGRETQYF
V gene: TRBV5-1; J gene: TRBJ2-5; D gene: TRBD2; clone size: NA; CDR3 DNA: TGCGCCAGCAGCCGTCCTAGCGGGAGGGGGGCCCAGTACTTC; CDR3 protein: CASSRPSGRGAQYF
V gene: TRBV7-3; J gene: TRBJ2-2; D gene: NA; clone size: NA; CDR3 DNA: TGTGCCAGCAGTTCCAAGAGCACCGGGGAGCTGTTTTTT; CDR3 protein: CASSSKSTGELFF
V gene: TRBV9; J gene: TRBJ2-1; D gene: NA; clone size: NA; CDR3 DNA: TGTGCCAGCAGCGTAGAAGTCAGATTCCCTTACAATGAGCAGTTCTTC; CDR3 protein: CASSVEVRFPYNEQFF
V gene: TRBV10-3; J gene: TRBJ2-7; D gene: TRBD2; clone size: NA; CDR3 DNA: TGTGCCATCAGTGAGTCGACTAGCGGGGCCTACGAGCAGTACTTC; CDR3 protein: CAISESTSGAYEQYF